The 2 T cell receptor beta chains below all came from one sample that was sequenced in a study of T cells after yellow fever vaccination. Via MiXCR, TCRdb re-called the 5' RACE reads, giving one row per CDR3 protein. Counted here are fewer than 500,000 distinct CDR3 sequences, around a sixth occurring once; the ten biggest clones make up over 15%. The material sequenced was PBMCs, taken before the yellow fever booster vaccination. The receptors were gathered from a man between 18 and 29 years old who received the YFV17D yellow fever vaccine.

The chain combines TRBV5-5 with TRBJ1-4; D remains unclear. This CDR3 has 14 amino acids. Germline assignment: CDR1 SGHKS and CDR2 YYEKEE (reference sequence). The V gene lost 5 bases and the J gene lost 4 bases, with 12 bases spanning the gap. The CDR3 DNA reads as TGTGCCAGCAGTTACACGGGGATTAATGAAAAACTGTTTTTT. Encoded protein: CASSYTGINEKLFF.

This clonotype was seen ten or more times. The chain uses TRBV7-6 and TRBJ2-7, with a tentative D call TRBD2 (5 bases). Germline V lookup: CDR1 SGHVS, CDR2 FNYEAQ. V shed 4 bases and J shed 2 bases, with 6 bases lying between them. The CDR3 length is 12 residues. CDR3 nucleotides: TGTGCCAGCAGCTCCGGGGCCTACGAGCAGTACTTC. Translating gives CASSSGAYEQYF.